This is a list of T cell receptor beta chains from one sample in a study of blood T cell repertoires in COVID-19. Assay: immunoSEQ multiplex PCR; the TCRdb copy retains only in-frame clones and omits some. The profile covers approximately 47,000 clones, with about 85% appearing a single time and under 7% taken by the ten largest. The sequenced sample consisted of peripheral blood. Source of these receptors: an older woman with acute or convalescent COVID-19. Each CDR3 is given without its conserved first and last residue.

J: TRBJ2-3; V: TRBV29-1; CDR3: SVPGQGANTQY
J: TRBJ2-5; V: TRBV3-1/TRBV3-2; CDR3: ASSPTGDSRGTQY
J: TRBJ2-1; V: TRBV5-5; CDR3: ASSRQGGSYNEQF
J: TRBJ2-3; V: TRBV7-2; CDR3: ASSGGLSGDTQY
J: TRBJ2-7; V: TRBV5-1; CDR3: ASSLVPRDRASYEQY
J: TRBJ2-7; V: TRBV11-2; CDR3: ASRGQPDYEQY
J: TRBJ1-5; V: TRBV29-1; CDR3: SVVIRGQGDQPQH
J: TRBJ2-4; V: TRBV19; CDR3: ASSPRIERESKNIQY
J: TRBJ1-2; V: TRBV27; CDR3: ASSLTENYGYT
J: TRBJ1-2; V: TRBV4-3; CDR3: ASSQETQGVSYGYT
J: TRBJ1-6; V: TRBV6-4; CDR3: ASSAIPGGRSSSYNSPLH
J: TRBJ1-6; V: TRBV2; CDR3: ASRPWAALYNSPLH
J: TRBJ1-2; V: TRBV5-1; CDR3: ASSLNIGGPYGYT
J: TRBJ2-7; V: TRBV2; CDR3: ASSEWREGEQY
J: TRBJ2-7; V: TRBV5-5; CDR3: ASSLGQGSYEQY